Listed here are 10 T cell receptor beta chains from one sample, sequenced in a study of blood T cells in healthy people across ages. Through a sample-barcoded 5' primer and a J-beta primer mix, a second PCR was run for 7 to 11 cycles. TCRdb recomputed calls from the 5' RACE reads with MiXCR, one row per CDR3 protein. The table records over a million distinct CDR3 sequences, under 55% of them present only once. Sequenced sample: blood. The receptors here all came from a woman in her late teens or twenties in good health.

The table lists this clonotype with a few counts. J is TRBJ1-1 and V is TRBV6-5; D gene ambiguous. Trimming stripped 0 bases from V and 5 bases from J, with 7 bases between. Germline assignment: CDR1 MNHEY and CDR2 SVGAGI. The length of the CDR3 is 13 residues. The DNA for the CDR3 is TGTGCCAGCAGTTACTCGGGGTGGACTGAAGCTTTCTTT. It is translated as CASSYSGWTEAFF.

This clonotype was seen only a few times. V and J are TRBV20-1 and TRBJ2-7; D could derive from TRBD1 or TRBD2 (5 bases each). Trimming removed 2 bases from V and 4 bases from J, with 12 bases in between. CDR3 size: 13 residues. CDR1 and CDR2 from the germline V gene are DFQATT and SNEGSKA (reference sequence). The CDR3 spells CSARRDGLYEQYF. In DNA form, the CDR3 reads TGCAGTGCTAGAAGGGACGGCTTGTACGAGCAGTACTTC.

This clonotype was seen ten or more times. The chain carries TRBV12-5 and TRBJ2-7; no definite D call. This CDR3 has 11 residues. From germline, CDR1 is LGHNT and CDR2 FRNRAP. V was trimmed by 2 bases and J by 4 bases, leaving 3 bases between them. The CDR3 reads CASGLLYEQYF. Written as DNA, the CDR3 is TGTGCTAGTGGTTTGTTATACGAGCAGTACTTC.

This clonotype was counted a few times. The chain joins TRBV25-1 to TRBJ2-7; D gene uncertain. The CDR3 spans 14 residues. Germline CDR1 reads MGHDK; CDR2 reads SYGVNS. Trimming took 2 bases from V and 2 from J, leaving 10 bases between them. CDR3 sequence reads: CASSEQEHTYEQYF. CDR3 nucleotide sequence: TGTGCCAGCAGTGAACAGGAACATACCTACGAGCAGTACTTC.

The chain couples TRBV6-1 to TRBJ2-7; D gene unclear. Germline V gene data show CDR1 as MNHNS and CDR2 as SASEGT. Trimming left V 0 bases short and J 0 bases short, with 6 bases between. This CDR3 is 14 amino acids long. The CDR3 DNA sequence: TGTGCCAGCAGTGAAGCGGCCAGCTCCTACGAGCAGTACTTC. Translation: CASSEAASSYEQYF.

This CDR3 is CASRHRGLGTDTQYF. DNA for the CDR3: TGTGCCAGCAGACACAGGGGGCTCGGCACAGATACGCAGTATTTT. The rearrangement uses TRBV27 and TRBJ2-3, with 9 nucleotides matching TRBD1. Germline V lookup: CDR1 MNHEY, CDR2 SMNVEV (reference sequence). With 6 bases clipped from V and 1 base from J, the junction kept 5 bases outside the gene matches. CDR3 length: 15 residues.

The chain is built from TRBV4-2 and TRBJ1-1, with TRBD1 as a possible D gene (5 bases). The CDR3 contains 15 residues. Germline CDR1 reads LGHNA; CDR2 reads YNFKEQ. V dropped 2 bases and J dropped 1 base, with 11 bases sitting between them. CDR3 nucleotides: TGTGCCAGCAGCCAAAATTGGGGACCGAACACTGAAGCTTTCTTT. Its protein is CASSQNWGPNTEAFF.

This rearrangement joins TRBV7-2 to TRBJ2-1; D is tentatively TRBD1 or TRBD2 (6 bases each). This CDR3 comprises 14 residues. Trimming took off 4 bases at V and 6 bases at J, with 13 bases between the two ends. Germline V CDR1 and CDR2: SGHTA, FQGNSA. The CDR3 sequence is CASSSGGGTNEQFF. The CDR3, as DNA: TGTGCCAGCAGCTCCGGGGGCGGGACCAATGAGCAGTTCTTC.

This clonotype was counted between two and nine times. This chain links TRBV7-2 with TRBJ2-4; TRBD2 matches 16 bases. V lost 1 base to trimming and J lost 1 base; unmatched junction nucleotides: 7. Looked up from germline, CDR1 is SGHTA and CDR2 is FQGNSA. CDR3 length: 20 amino acids. The CDR3: CASSLEGLAGGPFAKNIQYF. In DNA form, the CDR3 reads TGTGCCAGCAGCTTAGAGGGACTAGCGGGAGGGCCGTTCGCCAAAAACATTCAGTACTTC.

The V gene is TRBV7-9, the J gene TRBJ1-2; D gene uncertain. CDR1 SEHNR and CDR2 FQNEAQ come from the germline V gene (reference sequence). V shed 5 bases and J shed 4 bases, with 14 bases lying between them. The CDR3 is made up of 14 amino acids. The CDR3 DNA sequence: TGTGCCAGCAGCGTAGGAGGACGACGCTATGGCTACACCTTC. The encoded protein is CASSVGGRRYGYTF.